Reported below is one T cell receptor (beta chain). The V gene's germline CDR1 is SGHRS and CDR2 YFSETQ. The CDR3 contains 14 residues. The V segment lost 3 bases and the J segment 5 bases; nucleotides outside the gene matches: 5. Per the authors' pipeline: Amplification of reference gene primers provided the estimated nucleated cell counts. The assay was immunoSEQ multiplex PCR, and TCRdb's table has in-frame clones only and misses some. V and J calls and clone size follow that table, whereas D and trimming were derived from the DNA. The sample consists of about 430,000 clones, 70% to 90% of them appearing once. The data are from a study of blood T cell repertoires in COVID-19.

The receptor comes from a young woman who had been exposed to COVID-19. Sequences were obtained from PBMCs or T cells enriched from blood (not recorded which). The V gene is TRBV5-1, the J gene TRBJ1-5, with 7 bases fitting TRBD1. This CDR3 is CASSSQGLHQPQHF. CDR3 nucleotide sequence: TGCGCCAGCAGCTCACAGGGGTTACATCAGCCCCAGCATTTT.